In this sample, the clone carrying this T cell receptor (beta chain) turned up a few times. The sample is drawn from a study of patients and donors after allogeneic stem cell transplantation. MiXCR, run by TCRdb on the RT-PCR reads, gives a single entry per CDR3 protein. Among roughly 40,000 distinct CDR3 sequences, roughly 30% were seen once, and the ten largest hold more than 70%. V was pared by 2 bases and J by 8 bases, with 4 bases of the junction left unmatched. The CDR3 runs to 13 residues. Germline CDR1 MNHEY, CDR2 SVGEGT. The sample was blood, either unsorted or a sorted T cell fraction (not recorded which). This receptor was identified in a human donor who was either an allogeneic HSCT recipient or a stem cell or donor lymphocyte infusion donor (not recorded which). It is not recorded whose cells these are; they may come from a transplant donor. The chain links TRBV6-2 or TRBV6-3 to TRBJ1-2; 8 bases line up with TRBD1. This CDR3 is CASSYDRGGGYTF. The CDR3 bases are TGTGCCAGCAGTTACGACAGGGGAGGCGGCTACACCTTC.